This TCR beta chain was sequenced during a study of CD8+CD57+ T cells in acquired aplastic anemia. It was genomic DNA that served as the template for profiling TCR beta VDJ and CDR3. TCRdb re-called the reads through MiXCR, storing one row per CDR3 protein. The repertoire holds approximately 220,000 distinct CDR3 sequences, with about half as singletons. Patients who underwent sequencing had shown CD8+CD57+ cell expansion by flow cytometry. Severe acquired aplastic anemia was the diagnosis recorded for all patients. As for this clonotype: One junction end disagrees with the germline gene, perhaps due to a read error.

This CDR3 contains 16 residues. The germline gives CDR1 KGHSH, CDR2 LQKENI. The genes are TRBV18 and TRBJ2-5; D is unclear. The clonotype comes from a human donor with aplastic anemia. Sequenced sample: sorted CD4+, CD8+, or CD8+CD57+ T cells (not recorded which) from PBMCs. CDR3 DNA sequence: TGTGCCAGCTCACCACAGACGGGCGAGTACCAAGAGACCCGGTACTTC. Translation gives CASSPQTGEYQETRYF.